This T cell receptor beta chain derives from a study of chemoradiotherapy in HPV16-positive cancers. Sequencing was performed with immunoSEQ multiplex PCR; in TCRdb, only in-frame clones are kept and a portion is missing. The profile shows thousands of clones, 85% to 90% of them singletons. CDR3 size: 14 residues. CDR1 is MNHEY and CDR2 is SVGAGI in the germline V gene. Trimming took off 2 bases at V and 5 bases at J, with 12 bases between the two ends. This receptor was identified in a human donor with HPV-associated anogenital cancer. This sample was gathered from a patient who underwent chemoradiotherapy. J is TRBJ2-5 and V is TRBV6-5; D is ambiguous. The CDR3 reads CASSYHYDPETQYF. The DNA for the CDR3 is TGTGCCAGCAGTTACCACTACGACCCGGAGACCCAGTACTTC.